These 21 T cell receptor beta chains came from one sample sequenced in a study of T cell changes during pregnancy in multiple sclerosis. Clones were sequenced by immunoSEQ multiplex PCR, and TCRdb holds only the in-frame ones, with some missing. Of under 60,000 clones in the sample, around 93% were seen once. The specimen comprised CD8+ T cells from peripheral blood mononuclear cells, sampled after pregnancy. Source of these receptors: a female donor with multiple sclerosis, enrolled in a pregnancy study.

J is TRBJ1-2 and V is TRBV11-2; tentatively, D is TRBD1 (5 bases). The germline V and J ends were trimmed by 0 bases and 5 bases, with 19 bases remaining between them. The CDR3 runs to 17 residues. CDR1 is SGHAT, CDR2 FQNNGV, per germline. The CDR3 DNA is TGTGCCAGCAGCTTAGATATAGGAGGGGACCGAGAATATGGCTACACCTTC. Translating it yields CASSLDIGGDREYGYTF.

The chain links TRBV7-3 to TRBJ2-5; 9 positions match TRBD2. The CDR3 has 14 amino acids. V lost 5 bases, J lost 5 bases, and 6 bases stayed unmatched. Per the germline V gene, CDR1 is SGHTA and CDR2 is FQGTGA. The CDR3: CASSTSGGPETQYF. The CDR3 coding sequence is TGTGCCAGCAGCACGAGCGGGGGGCCCGAGACCCAGTACTTC.

This clone was detected a few times. The rearrangement joins TRBV6-5 to TRBJ2-2; weak D call: TRBD2 (7 bases). Germline CDR1 and CDR2: MNHEY and SVGAGI. With 6 bases removed from V and 7 bases from J, the gap between germline ends came to 12 bases. This CDR3 is built from 13 residues. The CDR3: CASRPGGHGELFF. The DNA of the CDR3 is TGTGCCAGCAGACCCGGGGGGCACGGGGAGCTGTTTTTT.

This clone rates as medium-sized (0.01 to 0.1%). The rearrangement joins TRBV7-9 to TRBJ2-5, with no clear D. The CDR3 has 12 amino acids. V dropped 8 bases and J dropped 2 bases, with 9 bases sitting between them. The germline V gene encodes CDR1 SEHNR and CDR2 FQNEAQ (reference sequence). CDR3 protein: CASDGPQETQYF. As DNA, the CDR3 is TGTGCCAGCGATGGGCCACAAGAGACCCAGTACTTC.

V is TRBV4-2 and J is TRBJ2-5; 9 bases fit TRBD2. Germline V gene lookup returns CDR1 LGHNA and CDR2 YNFKEQ. The CDR3 length is 17 residues. The V segment lost 3 bases and the J segment 4 bases; nucleotides outside the gene matches: 12. The CDR3 nucleotides are TGTGCCAGCAGCCAGGACAATGGGCGGGGGGGCCCAGAGACCCAGTACTTC. It is translated as CASSQDNGRGGPETQYF.

This chain links TRBV10-1 with TRBJ1-1; no clear D. Trimming cost V 0 bases and J 0 bases, with 14 bases left between them. Germline V gene data show CDR1 as WNHNN and CDR2 as SYGVQD (reference sequence). The CDR3 is made up of 17 amino acids. As DNA, the CDR3 is TGCGCCAGCAGTGAGTCCCCCCTCGCCACAGTGAACACTGAAGCTTTCTTT. Its protein product is CASSESPLATVNTEAFF.

The genes are TRBV4-1 and TRBJ2-7; 9 nucleotides align to TRBD2. Germline values: CDR1 MGHRA, CDR2 YSYEKL. V gave up 4 bases and J gave up 4 bases; unmatched junction bases: 8. The CDR3 loop spans 15 amino acids. In DNA, the CDR3 is TGCGCCAGCAGCCCCGAAGCGGGGGGCGAGTACGAGCAGTACTTC. This sequence encodes CASSPEAGGEYEQYF.

This clone was detected only once. The chain carries TRBV6-5 and TRBJ1-4; D is possibly TRBD1 (5 bases). Germline V CDR1 and CDR2: MNHEY, SVGAGI. Trimming shortened V by 2 bases and J by 8 bases, and 12 bases separated the two germline ends. The CDR3 sequence is 14 residues long. The CDR3 DNA follows: TGTGCCAGCAGTTACAGCATGAAGGGGGAAAAACTGTTTTTT. Its protein is CASSYSMKGEKLFF.

The chain couples TRBV19 to TRBJ2-7; 8 bases match TRBD1. V gave up 4 bases and J gave up 2 bases; unmatched junction bases: 4. The CDR3 totals 14 residues. Germline assignment: CDR1 LNHDA and CDR2 SQIVND (reference sequence). CDR3 residues: CASSTGTGAYEQYF. The CDR3, as DNA: TGTGCCAGTAGTACCGGGACAGGAGCCTACGAGCAGTACTTC.

V gene TRBV6-1 combines with J gene TRBJ2-7; no firm D call. This CDR3 contains 14 residues. Germline V gives CDR1 MNHNS, CDR2 SASEGT. With 2 bases removed from V and 5 bases from J, the gap between germline ends came to 13 bases. CDR3 amino acids: CASSENRHLNEQYF. CDR3 nucleotide sequence: TGTGCCAGCAGTGAAAACCGACACCTGAACGAGCAGTACTTC.

CDR3 sequence: CASSRTGGDGYTF. The DNA of the CDR3 is TGTGCCAGCAGTCGGACAGGAGGGGATGGCTACACCTTC. The chain couples TRBV7-9 to TRBJ1-2; 7 positions match TRBD1. The trim removed 6 bases at V and 6 bases at J, leaving 7 bases unmatched. The CDR3 sequence is 13 residues long. CDR1 is SEHNR and CDR2 is FQNEAQ in the germline V gene (reference sequence).

This rearrangement joins TRBV27 to TRBJ1-3; maybe TRBD1 (6 bases). Between the trimmed V and J ends, which lost 2 bases and 0 bases, there was a span of 11 bases. Germline CDR1 MNHEY, CDR2 SMNVEV (reference sequence). The CDR3 totals 16 residues. CDR3 DNA: TGTGCCAGCAGTTTAAACAGGGAGGGCTCTGGAAACACCATATATTTT. Translated, it gives CASSLNREGSGNTIYF.

The chain combines TRBV6-1 with TRBJ1-1; no reliable D call. The CDR3 runs 14 residues. CDR1 and CDR2 (germline): MNHNS, SASEGT. V lost 1 base and J 6 bases, leaving 12 bases between the germline ends. As DNA, the CDR3 is TGTGCCAGCAGTGAAGTTTTGGAGGTGGCTGAAGCTTTCTTT. It yields the protein CASSEVLEVAEAFF.

The chain couples TRBV11-3 to TRBJ2-1; maybe TRBD2 (5 bases). The CDR3 contains 19 residues. Per germline, CDR1 SGHNT and CDR2 YENEEA. The V and J ends lost 5 bases and 0 bases respectively, with 23 bases between them. CDR3 region: CASSPRVGATASSYNEQFF. The CDR3 DNA sequence: TGTGCCAGCAGCCCGCGGGTGGGCGCAACGGCGAGCTCCTACAATGAGCAGTTCTTC.

The V and J genes are TRBV19 and TRBJ1-4; unclear D gene. CDR1 and CDR2 (germline): LNHDA, SQIVND (reference sequence). V lost 0 bases and J 7 bases, leaving 15 bases between the germline ends. This CDR3 comprises 16 residues. The CDR3 bases are TGTGCCAGTAGTATAGATGGCCCCGGGTCCCGTGAAAAACTGTTTTTT. Translating gives CASSIDGPGSREKLFF.

V is TRBV11-2 and J is TRBJ2-7; D possibly corresponds to TRBD2 (5 bases). The CDR3 totals 15 residues. CDR1 is SGHAT and CDR2 is FQNNGV in the germline V gene. Trimming pared 3 bases from V and 0 bases from J, leaving 12 bases between. Here the CDR3 DNA reads TGTGCCAGCAGCTTTGGTCCGCGGGCCTCCTACGAGCAGTACTTC. It translates to CASSFGPRASYEQYF.

This chain connects TRBV13 to TRBJ2-5, with a tentative D call TRBD1 (5 bases). Germline V gene lookup returns CDR1 PRHDT and CDR2 FYEKMQ (reference sequence). CDR3 size: 14 residues. Trimming removed 4 bases at V and 2 bases at J, with 11 bases between. The CDR3: CASSSWGLQETQYF. The CDR3 bases are TGTGCCAGCAGCTCCTGGGGCCTACAAGAGACCCAGTACTTC.

The V call is TRBV7-8, the J call TRBJ2-7, with TRBD1 matching 9 bases. CDR1 is SGHVS, CDR2 FQNEAQ, per germline. V lost 5 bases, J lost 4 bases, and 12 bases stayed unmatched. The CDR3 sequence is 16 residues long. The CDR3 reads CASSTHPGQGRYEQYF. The CDR3, as DNA: TGTGCCAGCAGCACACACCCGGGACAGGGCAGATACGAGCAGTACTTC.

The table lists this clone with a few counts. The chain is built from TRBV27 and TRBJ1-1, with D possibly TRBD1 on 5 matching bases. The CDR3 length is 12 residues. In germline, CDR1 is MNHEY, CDR2 SMNVEV (reference sequence). V shed 2 bases and J shed 4 bases, with 5 bases lying between them. This chain's CDR3 is CASSLRGTEAFF. CDR3 bases: TGTGCCAGCAGTTTAAGGGGCACTGAAGCTTTCTTT.

The CDR3 is CASSLGGGNQPQHF. DNA of the CDR3: TGTGCCAGCAGCTTAGGGGGGGGGAATCAGCCCCAGCATTTT. The V call is TRBV7-8, the J call TRBJ1-5, with D maybe TRBD1 (5 bases). Deletions cut 1 base from V and 4 bases from J, with 8 bases between. The CDR3 spans 14 residues. CDR1 and CDR2 (germline): SGHVS, FQNEAQ.

The DNA for the CDR3 is TGTGCCAGCAGTGATAAGGGAGTGACTGAAGCTTTCTTT. Protein product: CASSDKGVTEAFF. The chain links TRBV2 to TRBJ1-1; no firm D call. The CDR3 runs to 13 residues. Between the trimmed V and J ends, which lost 3 bases and 5 bases, there was a span of 10 bases. Germline CDR1 SNHLY, CDR2 FYNNEI. The entire variable domain, with the rest obtained from reference TRBV2 and TRBJ1-1, is as follows: EPEVTQTPSHQVTQMGQEVILRCVPISNHLYFYWYRQILGQKVEFLVSFYNNEISEKSEIFDDQFSVERPDGSNFTLKIRSTKLEDSAMYFCASSDKGVTEAFFGQGTRLTVV.